What follows is one TCR beta chain and its context. The CDR3 runs to 18 residues. Source study methods: Amplifying reference gene primers gave estimates of nucleated cell counts. Sequenced by immunoSEQ multiplex PCR; TCRdb stores in-frame clones only, minus some. The DNA was the basis for D and trimming; V, J and clone size are from that table. The sample holds around 200,000 clones; around four fifths are singletons and the top ten take about 8.9%. These data belong to a study of blood T cell repertoires in COVID-19. For the study at large: Samples representing acute and convalescent COVID-19 were sourced from the United States, Italy and Spain. Sample material is recorded as cDNA or gDNA derived from T cells, B-cell-depleted T cells, or PBMCs.

This TCR was recovered from a woman aged 50 to 60 with acute or convalescent COVID-19. Sequencing was performed on peripheral blood. V and J are TRBV12-2 and TRBJ2-5; TRBD2, the table's D call, lacks a check against the DNA. TRBV12-2 is a documented pseudogene. CDR3 DNA sequence: TGTGCAAGTCGCTTGGGGGGACTAGCGGGAGCGGATTACGAGACCCAGTACTTC. Protein sequence: CASRLGGLAGADYETQYF.